A selection of T cell receptor beta chains follows, all from one sample in a study of shared clonotypes between healthy human individuals. This table comes from immunoSEQ multiplex PCR, and its TCRdb copy is limited to in-frame clones, with some not included. Among 2 million to 2.5 million clones, 85% to 95% were seen once, and the ten largest hold around 0.35%. The material sequenced was naive CD4+ T cells from PBMCs. These receptor sequences come from a man aged 18 to 29 in good health. Some clones in this sample may be carry-over from other donors' samples. The CDR3 runs from the conserved cysteine through the conserved F or W. The D gene is left open where the match is weak. Clone size, where shown, is once, few, many, or a class for clones that have expanded.

clone_size,v_call,d_call,j_call,cdr3_aa,cdr3_nt
-,TRBV28,TRBD1,TRBJ1-4,CASSLNRGWEKLFF,TGTGCCAGCAGTTTAAACAGGGGGTGGGAAAAACTGTTTTTT
-,TRBV5-1,-,TRBJ2-1,CASSFIGLEGASGYNEQFF,TGCGCCAGCAGCTTTATTGGCCTGGAGGGGGCTAGCGGCTACAATGAGCAGTTCTTC
-,TRBV30,-,TRBJ2-1,CAGLAGREQFF,TGTGCCGGGCTGGCGGGACGTGAGCAGTTCTTC
-,TRBV19,TRBD2,TRBJ2-2,CASSDARLPSGRHANTGELFF,TGTGCCAGTAGTGACGCCCGCCTCCCTAGCGGGAGGCACGCGAACACCGGGGAGCTGTTTTTT
-,TRBV5-4,TRBD2,TRBJ2-1,CASSLTIQAGLGRNEQFF,TGTGCCAGCAGCTTGACCATACAGGCGGGACTAGGTCGTAATGAGCAGTTCTTC
-,TRBV6-4,-,TRBJ2-7,CAGGRGYIPLWSYEQYF,TGTGCCGGGGGCCGAGGATACATACCTCTATGGTCCTACGAGCAGTACTTC
-,TRBV4-1,-,TRBJ2-1,CASSRGTETYNEQFF,TGCGCCAGCAGCCGCGGGACGGAGACATACAATGAGCAGTTCTTC
-,TRBV19,-,TRBJ2-3,CASSNFAGRTDTQYF,TGTGCCAGTAGTAATTTTGCGGGGCGCACAGATACGCAGTATTTT
once,TRBV28,-,TRBJ1-2,CASNHAAAANYGYTF,TGTGCCAGCAATCATGCGGCCGCAGCTAACTATGGCTACACCTTC
-,TRBV9,-,TRBJ1-2,CASSVGQGYGYTF,TGTGCCAGCAGCGTAGGGCAAGGCTATGGCTACACCTTC
-,TRBV19,TRBD1,TRBJ1-1,CASSPRQGAVNTEAFF,TGTGCCAGTAGTCCCAGACAGGGGGCCGTGAACACTGAAGCTTTCTTT
-,TRBV7-2,TRBD2,TRBJ2-3,CASSLRLAGGSSDTQYF,TGTGCCAGCAGCCTCCGACTAGCGGGAGGATCCTCAGATACGCAGTATTTT
-,TRBV9,TRBD1,TRBJ2-3,CASSVKGQGGTDTQYF,TGTGCCAGCAGCGTCAAGGGACAGGGCGGGACAGATACGCAGTATTTT
-,TRBV10-2,-,TRBJ2-3,CASSFTGDTQYF,TGCGCCAGCTCTTTCACTGGAGATACGCAGTATTTT
once,TRBV7-2,TRBD2,TRBJ2-7,CASSFPRASGTYEQYF,TGTGCCAGCAGCTTCCCGAGGGCTAGCGGTACCTACGAGCAGTACTTC
once,TRBV7-3,-,TRBJ1-1,CASSLTAENEAFF,TGTGCCAGCAGCTTAACGGCGGAGAATGAAGCTTTCTTT
-,TRBV28,TRBD2,TRBJ2-6,CASSRGGGVLSGANVLTF,TGTGCCAGCAGTCGCGGGGGAGGGGTCCTCTCTGGGGCCAACGTCCTGACTTTC
-,TRBV18,-,TRBJ2-7,CASSPVGTESSYEQYF,TGTGCCAGCTCACCAGTCGGAACAGAGAGCTCCTACGAGCAGTACTTC
-,TRBV7-3,-,TRBJ1-6,CASSLTDNGSPLHF,TGTGCCAGCAGCTTAACTGACAACGGATCACCCCTCCACTTT
-,TRBV10-2,-,TRBJ1-4,CASSEIIGWATNEKLFF,TGCGCCAGCAGTGAGATCATCGGGTGGGCAACTAATGAAAAACTGTTTTTT
-,TRBV7-2,-,TRBJ2-3,CASSLPPSQYF,TGTGCCAGCAGCCTCCCCCCCTCGCAGTATTTT
-,TRBV30,-,TRBJ2-1,CAWSVSSGYNEQFF,TGTGCCTGGAGTGTGAGTAGCGGTTACAATGAGCAGTTCTTC
-,TRBV5-6,TRBD1,TRBJ2-7,CASSLAPGGGIYEQYF,TGTGCCAGCAGCTTGGCCCCAGGGGGCGGTATCTACGAGCAGTACTTC
once,TRBV29-1,TRBD1,TRBJ2-3,CSVVRGTGGTDTQYF,TGCAGCGTTGTGCGGGGGACAGGGGGCACAGATACGCAGTATTTT
-,TRBV21-1,-,TRBJ1-1,CASSKYPPGRKFQGAGDTEAFF,TGTGCCAGCAGCAAATATCCCCCAGGACGAAAGTTTCAAGGGGCGGGCGACACTGAAGCTTTCTTT
-,TRBV28,TRBD1,TRBJ1-5,CASSLVVRRRGLNQPQHF,TGTGCCAGCAGTTTGGTAGTTCGGCGAAGGGGGCTCAATCAGCCCCAGCATTTT
-,TRBV11-2,TRBD1,TRBJ1-1,CASSPGGGAFF,TGTGCCAGCAGCCCAGGGGGGGGAGCTTTCTTT
-,TRBV20-1,-,TRBJ2-5,CSATGRETQYF,TGCAGTGCTACCGGGCGGGAGACCCAGTACTTC
-,TRBV2,TRBD2,TRBJ2-1,CAGTASSGVYNEQFF,TGTGCCGGAACGGCATCTAGCGGGGTATACAATGAGCAGTTCTTC
-,TRBV27,TRBD2,TRBJ2-1,CASSSHGTSGSPYEQFF,TGTGCCAGCAGTTCCCACGGGACTAGCGGGAGCCCATATGAGCAGTTCTTC